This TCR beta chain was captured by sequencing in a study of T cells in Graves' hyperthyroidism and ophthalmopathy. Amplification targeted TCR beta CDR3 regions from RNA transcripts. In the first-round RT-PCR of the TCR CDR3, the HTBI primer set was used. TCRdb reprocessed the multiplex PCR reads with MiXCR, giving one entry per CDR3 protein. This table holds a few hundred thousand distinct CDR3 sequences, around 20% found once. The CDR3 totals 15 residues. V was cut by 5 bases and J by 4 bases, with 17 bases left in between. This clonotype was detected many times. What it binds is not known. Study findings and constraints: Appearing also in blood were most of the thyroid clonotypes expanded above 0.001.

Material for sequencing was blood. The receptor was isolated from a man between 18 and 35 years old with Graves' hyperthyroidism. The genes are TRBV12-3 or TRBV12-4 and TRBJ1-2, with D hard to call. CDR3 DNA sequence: TGTGCCAGCAGTGCCCGGGGTAAAGGAGTCTATGGCTACACCTTC. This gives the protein CASSARGKGVYGYTF.